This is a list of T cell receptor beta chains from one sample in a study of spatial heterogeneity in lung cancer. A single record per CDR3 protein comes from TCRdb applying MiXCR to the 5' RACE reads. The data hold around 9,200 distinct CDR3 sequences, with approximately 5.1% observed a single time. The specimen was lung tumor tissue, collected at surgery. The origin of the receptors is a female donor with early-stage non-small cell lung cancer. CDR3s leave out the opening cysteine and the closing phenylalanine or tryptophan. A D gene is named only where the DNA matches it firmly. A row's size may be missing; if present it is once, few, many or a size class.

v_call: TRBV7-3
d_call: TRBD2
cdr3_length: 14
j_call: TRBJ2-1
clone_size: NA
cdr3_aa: ASSPWTSGTYNEQF

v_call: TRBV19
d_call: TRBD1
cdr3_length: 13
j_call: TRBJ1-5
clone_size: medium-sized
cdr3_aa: ASTPHRGRLQPQH

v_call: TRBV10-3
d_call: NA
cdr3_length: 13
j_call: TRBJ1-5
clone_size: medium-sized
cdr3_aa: AISESSSPNQPQH

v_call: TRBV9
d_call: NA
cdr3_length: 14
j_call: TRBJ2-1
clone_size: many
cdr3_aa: ASSVEGGGLVNEQF

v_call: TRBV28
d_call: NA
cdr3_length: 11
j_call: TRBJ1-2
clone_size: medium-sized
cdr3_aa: ATNIARVYGYT

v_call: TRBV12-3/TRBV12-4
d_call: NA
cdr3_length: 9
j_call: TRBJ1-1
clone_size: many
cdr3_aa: ASSLGSEAF

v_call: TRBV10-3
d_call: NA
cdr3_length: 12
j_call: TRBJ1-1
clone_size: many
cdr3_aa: AISGTDLNTEAF

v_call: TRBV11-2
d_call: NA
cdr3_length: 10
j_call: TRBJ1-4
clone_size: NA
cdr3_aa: ASSGLNEKLF

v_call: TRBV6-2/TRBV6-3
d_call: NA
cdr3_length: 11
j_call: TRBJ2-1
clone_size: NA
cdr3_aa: ASSQVPGNEQF

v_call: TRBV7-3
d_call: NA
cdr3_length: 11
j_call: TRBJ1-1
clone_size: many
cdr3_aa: ASSLKWATEAF

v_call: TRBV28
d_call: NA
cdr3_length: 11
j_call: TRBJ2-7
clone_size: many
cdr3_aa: ASTHTVSYEQY

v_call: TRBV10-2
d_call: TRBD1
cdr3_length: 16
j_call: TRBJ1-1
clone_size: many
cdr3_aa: ASSRTSGTVGMNTEAF

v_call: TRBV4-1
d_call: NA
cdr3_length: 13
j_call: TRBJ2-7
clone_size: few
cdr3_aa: ASSQEPELLYEQY

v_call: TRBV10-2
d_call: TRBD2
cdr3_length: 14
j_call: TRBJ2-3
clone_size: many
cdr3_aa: ASTVDGRESTDTQY

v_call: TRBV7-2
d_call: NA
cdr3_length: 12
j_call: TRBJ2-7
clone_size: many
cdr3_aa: ASSWIAAPYEQY

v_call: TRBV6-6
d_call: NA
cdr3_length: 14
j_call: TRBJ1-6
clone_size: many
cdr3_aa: ASSYSSARGGSPLH

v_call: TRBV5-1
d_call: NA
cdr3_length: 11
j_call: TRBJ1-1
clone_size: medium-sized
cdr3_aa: ASSFETDTEAF

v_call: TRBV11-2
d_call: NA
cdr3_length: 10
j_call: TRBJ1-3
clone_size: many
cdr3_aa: ASRFSGNTIY

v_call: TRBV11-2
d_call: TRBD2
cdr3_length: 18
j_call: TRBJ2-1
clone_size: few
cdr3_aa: ASSRGELAGGLTSYNEQF

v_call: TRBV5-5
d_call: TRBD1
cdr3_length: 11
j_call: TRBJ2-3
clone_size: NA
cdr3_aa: ASRTGGADTQY

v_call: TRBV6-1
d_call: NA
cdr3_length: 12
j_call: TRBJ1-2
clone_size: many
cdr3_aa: ASSGTGSVRGYT

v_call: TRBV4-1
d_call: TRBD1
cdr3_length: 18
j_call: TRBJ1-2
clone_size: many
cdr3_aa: ASSQYSWTGAHILNYGYT

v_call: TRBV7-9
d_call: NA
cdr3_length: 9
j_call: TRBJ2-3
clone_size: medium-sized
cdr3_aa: ASSPVDTQY

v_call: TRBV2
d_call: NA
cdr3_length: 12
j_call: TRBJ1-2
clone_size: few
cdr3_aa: ASRRTTRGEGYT

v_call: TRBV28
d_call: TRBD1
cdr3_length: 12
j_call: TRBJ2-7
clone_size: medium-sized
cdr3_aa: ASMWTGRTYEQY

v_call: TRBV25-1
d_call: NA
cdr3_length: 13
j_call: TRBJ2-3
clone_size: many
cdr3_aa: ASSENGPLADTQY

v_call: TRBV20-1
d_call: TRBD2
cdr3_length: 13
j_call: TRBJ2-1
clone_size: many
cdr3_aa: SARPGLATDNEQF

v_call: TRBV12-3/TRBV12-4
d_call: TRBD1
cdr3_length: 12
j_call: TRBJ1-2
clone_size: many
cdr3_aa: ASTTGQAFMGYT

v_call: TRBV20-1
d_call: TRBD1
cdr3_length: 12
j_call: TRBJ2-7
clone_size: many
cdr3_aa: SARLGQGASEQY

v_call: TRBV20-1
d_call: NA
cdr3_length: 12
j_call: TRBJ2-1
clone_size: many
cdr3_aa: SARGDHRYNEQF

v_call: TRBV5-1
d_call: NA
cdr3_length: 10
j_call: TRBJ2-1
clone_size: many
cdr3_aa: ASSWGGNEQF

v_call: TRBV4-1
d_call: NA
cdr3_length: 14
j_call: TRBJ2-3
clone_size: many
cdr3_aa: ASSQEGSDRTDTQY

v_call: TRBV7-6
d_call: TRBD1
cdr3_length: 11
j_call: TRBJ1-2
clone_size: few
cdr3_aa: ARSTGDPYGYT

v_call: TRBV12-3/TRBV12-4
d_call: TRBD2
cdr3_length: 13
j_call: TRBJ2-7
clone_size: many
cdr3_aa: ASSQPTSGRNEQY

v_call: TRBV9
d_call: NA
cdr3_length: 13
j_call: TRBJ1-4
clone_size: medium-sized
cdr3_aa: ASSDGRPDNEKLF

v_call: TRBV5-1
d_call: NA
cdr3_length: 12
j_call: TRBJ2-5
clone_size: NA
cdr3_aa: ASSSGVDTETQY

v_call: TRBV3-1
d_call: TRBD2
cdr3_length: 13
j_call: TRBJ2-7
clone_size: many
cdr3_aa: ASSPPSGRVNEQY

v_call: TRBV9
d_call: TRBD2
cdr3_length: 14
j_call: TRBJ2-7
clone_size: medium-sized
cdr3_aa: ASSVGDQTSLDEQY

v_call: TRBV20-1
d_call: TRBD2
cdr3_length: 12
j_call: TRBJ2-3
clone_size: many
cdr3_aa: SAASGRVADTQY